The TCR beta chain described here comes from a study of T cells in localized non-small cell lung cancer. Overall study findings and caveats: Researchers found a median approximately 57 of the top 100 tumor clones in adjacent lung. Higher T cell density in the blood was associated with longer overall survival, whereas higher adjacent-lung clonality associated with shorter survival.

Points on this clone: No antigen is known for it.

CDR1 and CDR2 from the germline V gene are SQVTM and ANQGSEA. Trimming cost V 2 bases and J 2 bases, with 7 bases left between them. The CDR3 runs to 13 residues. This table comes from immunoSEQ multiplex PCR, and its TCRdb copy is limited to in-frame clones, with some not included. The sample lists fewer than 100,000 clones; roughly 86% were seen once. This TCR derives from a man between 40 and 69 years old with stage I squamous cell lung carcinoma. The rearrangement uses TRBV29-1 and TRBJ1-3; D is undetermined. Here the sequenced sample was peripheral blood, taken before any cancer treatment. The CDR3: CSVESGTGNTIYF. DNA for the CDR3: TGCAGCGTTGAATCGGGGACTGGAAACACCATATATTTT.